This T cell receptor beta chain is drawn from a study of CD8+ T cells in alopecia areata. The treatment was: oral pan-JAK inhibitor, 5-10 mg twice daily. The CDR3 consists of 11 residues. V gave up 5 bases and J gave up 6 bases, with 10 bases separating them. Per the germline V gene, CDR1 is SQVTM and CDR2 is ANQGSEA. Sequencing used cDNA as its template, made by extracting RNA and reverse transcribing it. The assay was immunoSEQ multiplex PCR, and TCRdb's table has in-frame clones only and misses some. The sample consists of 150,000 to 200,000 clones, under 80% of them appearing once. This clone came up a few times.

This sequence was found in a human donor with alopecia areata. The chain recombines TRBV29-1 with TRBJ1-2; D possibly corresponds to TRBD1 (5 bases). The sample was CD4+ T cells sorted from blood, taken between weeks 49 and 50, from a patient treated with tofacitinib. The CDR3 region is CSVLGEDGYTF. The CDR3 coding sequence is TGCAGCGTTTTGGGGGAGGATGGCTACACCTTC.